A selection of T cell receptor beta chains follows, all from one sample in a study of T cell repertoires in cytomegalovirus infection. For these receptors, no antigen is known. MiXCR, run by TCRdb on the reads, gives a single entry per CDR3 protein. The sample includes about 310,000 distinct CDR3 sequences, more than 20% of them seen just once. Sequencing was performed on cultured PBMCs, taken from culture after CMV antigen stimulation. The source of these receptors is a human donor in good health (CMV status not recorded). Some clones in this sample may be carry-over from other donors' samples. Both conserved end residues are part of each CDR3. The order of the fields is V gene, J gene, D gene, clone size, CDR3 DNA, CDR3 protein. D genes are given only for firm matches. Clone size, where shown, is once, few, many, or a class for clones that have expanded.

TRBV7-2	TRBJ2-5	TRBD2	many	TGTGCCAGCAGCTTAGCCGGGAGGGTTCAAGAGACCCAGTACTTC	CASSLAGRVQETQYF
TRBV14	TRBJ1-2	TRBD1	-	TGTGCCAGCAGCCAAGGGGACAGGCCCTTTCGATATGGCTACACCTTC	CASSQGDRPFRYGYTF
TRBV7-6	TRBJ2-3	-	many	TGTGCCAGCAGCAAGACTTTTTCATGGACAGATACGCAGTATTTT	CASSKTFSWTDTQYF
TRBV7-2	TRBJ2-7	TRBD2	many	TGTGCCAGCAGCCTAGCTCCGGGACTAGGCGTACAGTTCGAGCAGTACTTC	CASSLAPGLGVQFEQYF
TRBV28	TRBJ2-7	TRBD2	-	TGTGCCAGCAGTTTTCATCTCGCGGGAGTGTACGAGCAGTACTTC	CASSFHLAGVYEQYF
TRBV20-1	TRBJ2-7	TRBD2	-	TGCAGTGCCAAGCCCCCATGGACTAGCGGGGGTACTAACTCCTACGAGCAGTACTTC	CSAKPPWTSGGTNSYEQYF
TRBV7-6	TRBJ2-6	-	few	TGTGCCAGCAGCTCCAGGGTCTCTGGGGCCAACGTCCTGACTTTC	CASSSRVSGANVLTF
TRBV2	TRBJ2-3	-	few	TGTGCCAGCAGCGTCGAAGATACGCAGTATTTT	CASSVEDTQYF
TRBV30	TRBJ1-2	-	few	TGTGCCTGGAGTGCCGGGAGACGGGGCTACACCTTC	CAWSAGRRGYTF
TRBV27	TRBJ2-7	TRBD2	-	TGTGCCAGCAGCTCCCTGACGACGTCGGGGGGAACCTACGAGCAGTACTTC	CASSSLTTSGGTYEQYF
TRBV6-2/TRBV6-3	TRBJ2-7	-	-	TGTGCCAGCAGTTACGATTCCGACTACGAGCAGTACTTC	CASSYDSDYEQYF
TRBV5-5	TRBJ1-1	-	many	TGTGCCAGCAGCTTTGTTATGGTGGCTGAAGCTTTCTTT	CASSFVMVAEAFF
TRBV19	TRBJ2-1	-	-	TGTGCCAGTAGTACCCCCGGGACTGTGTCGAATGAGCAGTTCTTC	CASSTPGTVSNEQFF
TRBV7-2	TRBJ1-1	TRBD1	few	TGTGCCAGCAGCCCAGGGGGCCCGAGGAGAAACACTGAAGCTTTCTTT	CASSPGGPRRNTEAFF
TRBV5-3	TRBJ2-7	-	-	TGTGCCAGCAGCGTCGGGCCTACCTCCTACGAGCAGTACTTC	CASSVGPTSYEQYF
TRBV5-4	TRBJ1-2	-	-	TGTGCCAGCAGCTCGGGACGGACCTTAGCTAACTATGGCTACACCTTC	CASSSGRTLANYGYTF
TRBV12-3/TRBV12-4	TRBJ1-6	-	few	TGTGCCAGCAGATCCGGGACCCAACCTAATTCACCCCTCCACTTT	CASRSGTQPNSPLHF
TRBV10-3	TRBJ2-7	-	few	TGTGCCATCAGTGCCGGACAGCACTACGAGCAGTACTTC	CAISAGQHYEQYF
TRBV7-2	TRBJ2-1	-	many	TGTGCCAGCAGCCCCGTGAATGAGCAGTTCTTC	CASSPVNEQFF
TRBV18	TRBJ1-1	TRBD1	-	TGTGCCAGCTCACCCCAGGGGGGAATTGAAGCTTTCTTT	CASSPQGGIEAFF
TRBV7-9	TRBJ2-1	TRBD1	few	TGTGCCAGCAGCTTTACAGGGGATTCCTACAATGAGCAGTTCTTC	CASSFTGDSYNEQFF
TRBV7-2	TRBJ2-5	-	-	TGTGCCAGCAGTCAAGCTGGAGAGAAAGAGACCCAGTACTTC	CASSQAGEKETQYF
TRBV15	TRBJ1-4	-	-	TGTGCCACCAGCAGAGATGGTGCGGGGGAATTGGGTGAAAAACTGTTTTTT	CATSRDGAGELGEKLFF
TRBV7-2	TRBJ2-2	TRBD1	-	TGTGCCACCCGGACAGGGGGCGAAGGCGGGGAGCTGTTTTTT	CATRTGGEGGELFF
TRBV20-1	TRBJ2-1	-	-	TGCAGTGCTAGAGATCCCCAGGCAGGGGTCGAGCAGTTCTTC	CSARDPQAGVEQFF
TRBV7-6	TRBJ2-2	-	-	TGTGCCAGCAGCTTAGGACCGGGACGCACCGGGGAGCTGTTTTTT	CASSLGPGRTGELFF
TRBV4-3	TRBJ1-5	-	few	TGCGCCAGCAGCCCCGGACTCACCAATCAGCCCCAGCATTTT	CASSPGLTNQPQHF
TRBV20-1	TRBJ2-1	-	few	TGCAGTGCGCCCCCGGAGGGGCGGCAGGAGCAGTTCTTC	CSAPPEGRQEQFF
TRBV7-8	TRBJ2-2	TRBD1	few	TGTGCCAGCAGACCTACAGGGGGCGGAACCGGGGAGCTGTTTTTT	CASRPTGGGTGELFF
TRBV7-2	TRBJ2-1	TRBD2	many	TGTGCCAGCAGCTTAGTGACTAGCGGGAGCTCCTACAATGAGCAGTTCTTC	CASSLVTSGSSYNEQFF
TRBV7-2	TRBJ2-1	TRBD2	few	TGTGCCAGCCGACTAGCCTTCAACAATGAGCAGTTCTTC	CASRLAFNNEQFF
TRBV14	TRBJ2-1	-	few	TGTGCCAGCAGCCAGATGGGGGGTTACAATGAGCAGTTCTTC	CASSQMGGYNEQFF
TRBV7-2	TRBJ2-1	-	-	TGTGCCAGCAGCTTAGTTGGTTCGCCCAATGAGCAGTTCTTC	CASSLVGSPNEQFF
TRBV6-1	TRBJ2-3	-	few	TGTGCCAGCAGTTACCCCGCGGATACGCAGTATTTT	CASSYPADTQYF
TRBV12-3/TRBV12-4	TRBJ2-1	-	many	TGTGCCAGCAGATCGACGACCCGGGGAGACAATGAGCAGTTCTTC	CASRSTTRGDNEQFF
TRBV9	TRBJ2-1	-	-	TGTGCCAGCAGCGTAGGGGTCCCCGCTACTGAGCAGTTCTTC	CASSVGVPATEQFF
TRBV11-2	TRBJ2-1	TRBD2	-	TGTGCCAGCAGCGAAACTAGCGGGATTTACAATGAGCAGTTCTTC	CASSETSGIYNEQFF
TRBV19	TRBJ1-2	TRBD1	-	TGTGCCAGTAGTATAGCACAGGGGCTTGGCTATGGCTACACCTTC	CASSIAQGLGYGYTF
TRBV29-1	TRBJ2-2	TRBD1	-	TGCAGCGCCGGACAGGGGGCGCCCGGGGAGCTGTTTTTT	CSAGQGAPGELFF
TRBV25-1	TRBJ2-5	-	-	TGTGCCAGCAGTGAATCAAGGGGATTACAAGAGACCCAGTACTTC	CASSESRGLQETQYF
TRBV7-2	TRBJ2-1	-	-	TGTGCCAGCAACCTAAACAATGAGCAGTTCTTC	CASNLNNEQFF
TRBV7-9	TRBJ1-2	-	-	TGTGCCAGCACCGAAGATGGGCGGAACTATGGCTACACCTTC	CASTEDGRNYGYTF
TRBV29-1	TRBJ2-5	TRBD2	once	TGCAGCGTTGAAGATTATGCTTTGGGAGGCAGCGGGAGGGCCGCGGAGACCCAGTACTTC	CSVEDYALGGSGRAAETQYF
TRBV5-1	TRBJ2-3	-	-	TGCGCCAGCAGCTTGCAAGAGGGCACAGATACGCAGTATTTT	CASSLQEGTDTQYF
TRBV2	TRBJ2-7	TRBD2	-	TGTGCCAGCAGTTGGTTTGCTAGCGGGGATTCCTACGAGCAGTACTTC	CASSWFASGDSYEQYF
TRBV15	TRBJ1-5	-	few	TGTGCCACCAGCAGATCGATATACAGGGATGGCAATCAGCCCCAGCATTTT	CATSRSIYRDGNQPQHF
TRBV7-2	TRBJ2-5	TRBD2	-	TGTGCCAGCAGCTCTAGCGGGAGGCCCAATAAAGAGACCCAGTACTTC	CASSSSGRPNKETQYF